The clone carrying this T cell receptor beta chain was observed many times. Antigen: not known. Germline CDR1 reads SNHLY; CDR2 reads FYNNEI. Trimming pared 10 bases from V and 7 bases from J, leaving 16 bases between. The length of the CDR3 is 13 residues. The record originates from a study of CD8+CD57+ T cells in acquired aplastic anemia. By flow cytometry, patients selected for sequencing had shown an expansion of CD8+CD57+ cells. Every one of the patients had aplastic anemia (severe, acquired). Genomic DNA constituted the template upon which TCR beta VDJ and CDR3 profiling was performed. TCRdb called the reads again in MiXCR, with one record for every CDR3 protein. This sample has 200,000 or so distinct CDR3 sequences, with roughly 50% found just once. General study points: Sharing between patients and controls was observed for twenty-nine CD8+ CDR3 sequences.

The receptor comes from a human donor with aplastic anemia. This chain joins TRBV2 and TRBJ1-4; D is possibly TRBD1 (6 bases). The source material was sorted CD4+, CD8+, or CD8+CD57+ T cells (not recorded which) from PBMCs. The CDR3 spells CATNRVGGEKLFF. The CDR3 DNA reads TGTGCCACGAACAGGGTCGGGGGTGAAAAACTGTTTTTT.